The entry below gives a single TCR beta chain sequence along with its context. The antigen remains undetermined. This entry belongs to a study of cytomegalovirus exposure and HLA in healthy donors. Regarding the study as a whole: Certain sequence variants were highly shared and formed a cluster, and this cluster was likely a sequencing artifact. Data from an earlier analysis indicated that most TCR beta V segments were productive either about 87% or about 30% of the time.

PCR involved 60 Vbeta and 13 Jbeta primers. Some clones are missing from TCRdb's copy, which holds only in-frame ones; the method was immunoSEQ multiplex PCR. The table has roughly 230,000 clones, around nine tenths seen once. Germline V gene data show CDR1 as MNHEY and CDR2 as SMNVEV (reference sequence). The V gene end was trimmed by 4 bases and the J gene end by 0 bases; junction bases not matched to a gene: 1. The length of the CDR3 is 15 residues. The TCR was taken from a girl aged 2-10 years in good health and CMV-seronegative. Sequenced sample: PBMCs. This chain connects TRBV27 to TRBJ2-1; 9 bases align to TRBD1. The CDR3 coding sequence is TGTGCCAGCAGTTCGGGACAGGGCTCCTACAATGAGCAGTTCTTC. Translation: CASSSGQGSYNEQFF.